The 26 T cell receptor beta chains below were found in one sample sequenced in a study of cytomegalovirus exposure and HLA in healthy donors. The PCR used 60 Vbeta and 13 Jbeta primers. Profiling relied on immunoSEQ multiplex PCR, and the TCRdb table lists in-frame clones only, not all of them. This table has 200,000 or so clones, around three quarters appearing once. Material: PBMCs. Receptor source: a man between 40 and 49 years old in good health and CMV-seronegative.

The chain is built from TRBV5-1 and TRBJ2-5; 9 bases line up with TRBD2. The germline gives CDR1 SGHRS, CDR2 YFSETQ. This CDR3 contains 14 residues. V lost 5 bases to trimming and J lost 2 bases; unmatched junction nucleotides: 4. In DNA form, the CDR3 reads TGCGCCAGCAGTCCCGCGGGGGGGCAAGAGACCCAGTACTTC. Residues: CASSPAGGQETQYF.

V and J are TRBV19 and TRBJ1-1; TRBD1 aligns across 8 bases. This CDR3 is built from 15 residues. CDR1 is LNHDA, CDR2 SQIVND, per germline (reference sequence). V lost 3 bases, J lost 2 bases, and 5 bases stayed unmatched. The CDR3 DNA follows: TGTGCCAGTAGTATCCAGGACAGGGCTAACACTGAAGCTTTCTTT. Its translation is CASSIQDRANTEAFF.

V is TRBV9 and J is TRBJ2-2; TRBD2 agrees at 13 bases. The junction had 3 bases not matched to a gene; V was cut back by 0 bases and J by 4 bases. This CDR3 is built from 17 residues. Looked up from germline, CDR1 is SGDLS and CDR2 is YYNGEE. In DNA, the CDR3 is TGTGCCAGCAGCGTAGCAAGGACTAGCGGGAGCACCGGGGAGCTGTTTTTT. It is translated as CASSVARTSGSTGELFF.

The V call is TRBV29-1, the J call TRBJ1-5, with D perhaps matching TRBD1 (5 bases). V lost 7 bases to trimming and J lost 2 bases, with 15 bases between them. The CDR3 loop spans 14 amino acids. Per the germline V gene, CDR1 is SQVTM and CDR2 is ANQGSEA. The CDR3: CSAAGTRGNQPQHF. CDR3 coding DNA: TGCAGCGCTGCCGGGACTCGTGGCAATCAGCCCCAGCATTTT.

This chain joins TRBV19 and TRBJ2-3, with a tentative D call TRBD1 (6 bases). This CDR3 has 15 residues. The germline V gene has CDR1 LNHDA and CDR2 SQIVND (reference sequence). V was trimmed by 7 bases and J by 5 bases, leaving 19 bases between them. The CDR3 loop reads CASKRYGQGRDTQYF. The CDR3 nucleotides are TGTGCCAGTAAACGGTATGGTCAGGGGAGAGATACGCAGTATTTT. Combining the CDR3 with reference TRBV19 and TRBJ2-3 gives the whole variable domain DGGITQSPKYLFRKEGQNVTLSCEQNLNHDAMYWYRQDPGQGLRLIYYSQIVNDFQKGDIAEGYSVSREKKESFPLTVTSAQKNPTAFYLCASKRYGQGRDTQYFGPGTRLTVL.

The chain carries TRBV5-6 and TRBJ2-7, with TRBD1 as a possible D gene (5 bases). The germline V gene has CDR1 SGHDT and CDR2 YYEEEE. The CDR3 contains 15 residues. V lost 2 bases to trimming and J lost 5 bases, with 17 bases between them. The chain's CDR3 is CASSLGHRLSNEQYF. CDR3 coding DNA: TGTGCCAGCAGCTTAGGACATCGATTATCCAACGAGCAGTACTTC.

A few counts support this clone. The rearrangement uses TRBV5-4 and TRBJ1-2, with D tentatively TRBD1 (5 bases). V was trimmed by 4 bases and J by 5 bases, leaving 12 bases between them. The length of the CDR3 is 13 residues. Germline CDR1 SGHNT, CDR2 YYREEE (reference sequence). The CDR3 reads CASSGGWGYGYTF. The DNA for the CDR3 is TGTGCCAGCAGCGGGGGGTGGGGGTATGGCTACACCTTC.

The V gene is TRBV7-9, the J gene TRBJ2-7; D not certain. Germline CDR1 and CDR2: SEHNR and FQNEAQ (reference sequence). V was clipped by 5 bases and J by 4 bases, with 6 bases between them. This CDR3 spans 11 amino acids. The CDR3: CASSPDYEQYF. The CDR3 DNA is TGTGCCAGCAGCCCAGATTACGAGCAGTACTTC.

The chain uses TRBV7-9 and TRBJ2-1; 8 nucleotides line up with TRBD2. The CDR3 runs to 15 residues. J gave up 8 bases and V 1 base, and 7 bases lay outside the gene matches. The germline V gene encodes CDR1 SEHNR and CDR2 FQNEAQ (reference sequence). The CDR3 loop reads CASSLEGAGGHEQFF. CDR3 nucleotide sequence: TGTGCCAGCAGCTTAGAAGGGGCGGGGGGCCATGAGCAGTTCTTC.

This rearrangement joins TRBV6-6 to TRBJ2-6; perhaps TRBD2 as D (6 bases). The CDR3 extends over 16 amino acids. Germline V gives CDR1 MNHNY, CDR2 SVGAGI (reference sequence). V shed 7 bases and J shed 0 bases, with 13 bases lying between them. CDR3 loop: CASNPIGGSGANVLTF. CDR3 DNA: TGTGCCAGCAACCCGATCGGGGGCTCTGGGGCCAACGTCCTGACTTTC.

V usage is TRBV7-3 and J usage is TRBJ2-1, with 7 bases identical to TRBD2. V trimming: 2 bases; J trimming: 5 bases; junction bases outside the gene matches: 3. This CDR3 is 14 amino acids long. Germline V lookup: CDR1 SGHTA, CDR2 FQGTGA. CDR3 nucleotide sequence: TGTGCCAGCAGCTTATCTAGCGGCAACAATGAGCAGTTCTTC. Protein product: CASSLSSGNNEQFF.

The V and J genes are TRBV15 and TRBJ1-5, with 7 bases identical to TRBD1. V gave up 0 bases and J gave up 4 bases; unmatched junction bases: 9. The CDR3 contains 17 residues. Germline V gene lookup returns CDR1 LNHNV and CDR2 YYDKDF (reference sequence). CDR3 in DNA: TGTGCCACCAGCAGAGATCGGGTCGACAGGGCTAATCAGCCCCAGCATTTT. Protein sequence: CATSRDRVDRANQPQHF.

This clone was picked up a small number of times. J is TRBJ1-2 and V is TRBV7-2, with TRBD1 matching 7 bases. Germline V gives CDR1 SGHTA, CDR2 FQGNSA. V gave up 5 bases and J gave up 4 bases; unmatched junction bases: 13. The CDR3 contains 16 residues. The CDR3 region has the DNA TGTGCCAGCAGCCGAGAGGGACAGCTGGCAAGCTATGGCTACACCTTC. It is translated as CASSREGQLASYGYTF.

The chain recombines TRBV15 with TRBJ2-3; maybe TRBD2 (5 bases). This CDR3 is built from 18 residues. Trimming removed 1 base from V and 0 bases from J, with 17 bases in between. The germline V gene has CDR1 LNHNV and CDR2 YYDKDF (reference sequence). The CDR3 sequence is CATSRGRSRASSTDTQYF. The CDR3 DNA follows: TGTGCCACCAGCAGAGGTAGGTCGCGGGCGTCTAGCACAGATACGCAGTATTTT.

The V and J genes are TRBV30 and TRBJ1-4; D remains unclear. Germline assignment: CDR1 GTSNPN and CDR2 SVGIG (reference sequence). Trimming shortened V by 0 bases and J by 6 bases, and 11 bases separated the two germline ends. The CDR3 sequence is 14 residues long. CDR3: CAWSVRGIDEKLFF. In DNA form, the CDR3 reads TGTGCCTGGAGTGTGCGAGGGATCGATGAAAAACTGTTTTTT.

This clone was counted a few times. The junction does not match germline at one end; this may be a read error. J is TRBJ2-1 and V is TRBV7-9, with a weak D call TRBD2 (5 bases). The CDR3 spans 13 residues. Germline CDR1 is SEHNR and CDR2 is FQNEAQ (reference sequence). The CDR3 DNA is TGTGCCAGCAGCCCAGAGGATACTAGGGTCCGGATCTTC. Residues: CASSPEDTRVRIF.

V and J are TRBV6-6 and TRBJ2-5; TRBD1 agrees at 9 bases. CDR3 length: 15 residues. Germline V lookup: CDR1 MNHNY, CDR2 SVGAGI (reference sequence). The trim removed 6 bases at V and 5 bases at J, leaving 10 bases unmatched. In DNA form, the CDR3 reads TGTGCCAGCAGACGTGGGACAGGGAGTGGGGAGACCCAGTACTTC. The encoded protein is CASRRGTGSGETQYF.

The rearrangement joins TRBV12-5 to TRBJ2-3; 12 bases are a match to TRBD2. J gave up 2 bases and V 1 base, and 1 base lay outside the gene matches. Germline loops: CDR1 LGHNT, CDR2 FRNRAP. This CDR3 comprises 16 residues. CDR3 coding DNA: TGTGCTAGTGGTTTGGGACTAGCGGGAGTCACAGATACGCAGTATTTT. Protein product: CASGLGLAGVTDTQYF.

The rearrangement links TRBV27 to TRBJ2-4; 7 bases align to TRBD2. The CDR3 length is 13 residues. After removal of 2 bases from V and 8 bases from J, the junction contained 3 bases not matched to a gene. The germline CDR1 and CDR2 sequences are MNHEY and SMNVEV (reference sequence). The CDR3 DNA sequence: TGTGCCAGCAGTTTACGACGGGGGGACATTCAGTACTTC. Translated, it gives CASSLRRGDIQYF.

The chain couples TRBV14 to TRBJ2-7; D may be TRBD2 (5 bases). The CDR3 has 14 residues. Germline values: CDR1 SGHDN, CDR2 FVKESK. Trimming shortened V by 4 bases and J by 5 bases, and 15 bases separated the two germline ends. The CDR3 loop is CASSRETPGNEQYF. CDR3 DNA sequence: TGTGCCAGCAGCCGGGAGACTCCGGGGAACGAGCAGTACTTC.

The chain has TRBV28 and TRBJ2-3, with TRBD2 as a possible D gene (5 bases). Deletions cut 2 bases from V and 1 base from J, with 19 bases between. The germline V gene encodes CDR1 MDHEN and CDR2 SYDVKM. The CDR3 has 18 amino acids. The CDR3 DNA reads as TGTGCCAGCAGTTTAAGGAGCGGTTACCCCTATGGCACAGATACGCAGTATTTT. As protein: CASSLRSGYPYGTDTQYF. Looking up the rest from reference TRBV28 and TRBJ2-3 gives the full variable domain: DVKVTQSSRYLVKRTGEKVFLECVQDMDHENMFWYRQDPGLGLRLIYFSYDVKMKEKGDIPEGYSVSREKKERFSLILESASTNQTSMYLCASSLRSGYPYGTDTQYFGPGTRLTVL.

The V and J genes are TRBV19 and TRBJ1-2, with unresolved D. CDR1 LNHDA and CDR2 SQIVND come from the germline V gene (reference sequence). This CDR3 contains 13 residues. V was pared by 1 base and J by 4 bases, with 7 bases between. The CDR3 coding sequence is TGTGCCAGTAGTATAGGCGGATCCTATGGCTACACCTTC. It is translated as CASSIGGSYGYTF.

This chain links TRBV29-1 with TRBJ2-3; 14 positions agree with TRBD2. The ends lost 7 bases at V and 9 bases at J; junction bases unmatched: 9. Germline loops: CDR1 SQVTM, CDR2 ANQGSEA. The CDR3 extends over 14 amino acids. As DNA, the CDR3 is TGCAGCGCTAGACTAGCGGGAGGGCCAGGGACGCAGTATTTT. Encoded protein: CSARLAGGPGTQYF.

The gene calls are TRBV19 and TRBJ2-3, with no clear D. The V gene's germline CDR1 is LNHDA and CDR2 SQIVND (reference sequence). Between the trimmed V and J ends, which lost 0 bases and 0 bases, there was a span of 7 bases. This CDR3 comprises 15 residues. Here the CDR3 reads CASSIDLVSTDTQYF. The CDR3, as DNA: TGTGCCAGTAGTATAGATCTAGTTAGCACAGATACGCAGTATTTT.

This chain joins TRBV7-2 and TRBJ1-6, with D perhaps TRBD1 (5 bases). The CDR3 contains 14 residues. V was cut by 2 bases and J by 9 bases, with 11 bases left in between. Germline values: CDR1 SGHTA, CDR2 FQGNSA. The CDR3 coding sequence is TGTGCCAGCAGCTTAAGGCAGGGAGGTTCACCCCTCCACTTT. This codes for CASSLRQGGSPLHF.

This chain uses TRBV5-6 with TRBJ1-2; no firm D call. The CDR3 runs 14 residues. V lost 0 bases and J lost 8, with 14 bases in between. CDR1 SGHDT and CDR2 YYEEEE come from the germline V gene. CDR3 sequence (DNA): TGTGCCAGCAGCTTGGCGGGGTCTCACTTCGGCTACACCTTC. Protein sequence: CASSLAGSHFGYTF.